The following is a T cell receptor (beta chain) sequence with its context. Its specificity is unknown. Quantitative 5'-RACE with molecular barcodes was used to make the TCR beta libraries. TCRdb re-called the 5' RACE reads through MiXCR, storing one row per CDR3 protein. Of under 450,000 distinct CDR3 sequences listed, around 20% are singletons. V was shortened by 2 bases and J by 4 bases, with 14 bases between the two germline ends. The CDR3 loop spans 15 amino acids. Germline V gene data show CDR1 as ENHRY and CDR2 as SYGVKD. This entry is derived from a study of CD8 T cells in ankylosing spondylitis. Study-wide results and limits: Reported data indicate significant enrichment of disease-linked clones within matched ankylosing spondylitis synovial fluid. Blood of patients with ankylosing spondylitis appeared to be characterized by a TCR beta motif of several highly homologous variants. Clones that were linked to disease were CD8+ and were relatively rare in peripheral blood.

This receptor was identified in a male donor with ankylosing spondylitis or in good health (not recorded which). V is TRBV10-3 and J is TRBJ2-5; possibly TRBD1 for D (6 bases). What was sequenced was blood, either unsorted or a sorted T cell fraction (not recorded which). The CDR3 loop reads CAISEIGGGVETQYF. CDR3 sequence (DNA): TGTGCCATCAGTGAGATTGGTGGGGGCGTAGAGACCCAGTACTTC.